Each of the 10 T cell receptor beta chains below was sequenced from the same sample in a study of T cells in Graves' hyperthyroidism and ophthalmopathy (dated by TCRdb to the late 2010s). Library prep was done by multiplex PCR. Sequencing took place on an Illumina HiSeq 2000. The TCR beta CDR3 regions were amplified from RNA transcripts. The TCR CDR3 was subjected to a first round of RT-PCR using the HTBI primer set and the Qiagen OneStep RT-PCR kit. TCRdb itself trimmed the public reads at Q25 with fastp, ran MiXCR and retained productive beta chains. Every entry covers one CDR3 protein and lists the most common genes and DNA from its rows. The sample has fewer than 850,000 distinct CDR3 sequences on record, roughly 17% of them singletons. The leading ten clones occupy less than 20% of the sample. Sample: blood. The receptors stem from a man aged 45 to 65 with Graves' hyperthyroidism.

This clonotype was detected only a few times. The CDR3 loop reads CASTVGGTMNTEAFF. The CDR3 DNA reads TGTGCCAGCACGGTTGGGGGTACGATGAACACTGAAGCTTTCTTT. J is TRBJ1-1 and V is TRBV25-1; D is possibly TRBD1 (5 bases). The CDR3 is 15 amino acids. Trimming pared 7 bases from V and 0 bases from J, leaving 15 bases between. The V gene's germline CDR1 is MGHDK and CDR2 SYGVNS. The complete variable domain, with remaining parts taken from reference TRBV25-1 and TRBJ1-1, reads EADIYQTPRYLVIGTGKKITLECSQTMGHDKMYWYQQDPGMELHLIHYSYGVNSTEKGDLSSESTVSRIRTEHFPLTLESARPSHTSQYLCASTVGGTMNTEAFFGQGTRLTVV.

Here the CDR3 DNA reads TGTGCCAGCACCCGAGGGAGTACCTCTGGAAACACCATATATTTT. The encoded protein is CASTRGSTSGNTIYF. The chain joins TRBV3-1 to TRBJ1-3; no clear D. The CDR3 consists of 15 residues. The V gene's germline CDR1 is LGHDT and CDR2 YNNKEL (reference sequence). V gave up 7 bases and J gave up 0 bases, with 13 bases separating them.

This clonotype was seen a handful of times. The V and J genes are TRBV7-2 and TRBJ1-3; D unclear. The CDR3 totals 15 residues. Trimming left V 1 base short and J 0 bases short, with 7 bases between. Germline V CDR1 and CDR2: SGHTA, FQGNSA. CDR3 sequence reads: CASSLESGSGNTIYF. CDR3 bases: TGTGCCAGCAGCTTAGAATCGGGCTCTGGAAACACCATATATTTT.

A remark on this clonotype: A read error may be the cause here, since a much bigger clone is one base away. This CDR3 reads CASSLGSVSGTDKQYF. For the CDR3, the DNA is TGTGCCAGCAGCTTAGGCTCAGTTTCGGGCACAGATAAGCAGTATTTT. The V gene is TRBV7-2, the J gene TRBJ2-3; D ambiguous. There are 16 residues in the CDR3. Per the germline V gene, CDR1 is SGHTA and CDR2 is FQGNSA.

A note on this clonotype: A clone one base away is much larger, so this may be a read error. The chain carries TRBV28 and TRBJ2-7; 11 bases are shared with TRBD2. The CDR3 consists of 15 residues. V lost 3 bases to trimming and J lost 5 bases; unmatched junction nucleotides: 6. From germline, CDR1 is MDHEN and CDR2 SYDVKM. In DNA, the CDR3 is TGTGCCAGCAGTTTCTCTAGCGGGAGGAGACACGAGCAGTACTTC. As protein: CASSFSSGRRHEQYF.

This clonotype appeared many times. The chain links TRBV6-1 to TRBJ2-5; 12 bases match TRBD2. The V gene end was trimmed by 5 bases and the J gene end by 4 bases; junction bases not matched to a gene: 5. The CDR3 totals 15 residues. Germline V gene lookup returns CDR1 MNHNS and CDR2 SASEGT. The chain's CDR3 is CASSFSSGRGETQYF. CDR3 nucleotide sequence: TGTGCCAGCAGTTTTTCTAGCGGGAGGGGAGAGACCCAGTACTTC.

The rearrangement uses TRBV11-2 and TRBJ2-5; weak D call: TRBD1 (6 bases). Germline V gene lookup returns CDR1 SGHAT and CDR2 FQNNGV. Trimming removed 9 bases from V and 5 bases from J, with 16 bases in between. The CDR3 length is 13 residues. The CDR3 DNA reads as TGTGCCAGAAGCCTTACAGGGTTGGAGACCCAGTACTTC. Translated: CARSLTGLETQYF.

The rearrangement joins TRBV6-1 to TRBJ2-3; 9 bases are a match to TRBD2. CDR1 MNHNS and CDR2 SASEGT come from the germline V gene. The CDR3 runs 16 residues. Trimming took 1 base from V and 4 from J; bases not matched to a gene: 6. This CDR3 reads CASSEDGVAGADTQYF. DNA for the CDR3: TGTGCCAGCAGTGAAGACGGGGTAGCGGGAGCAGATACGCAGTATTTT.

V gene TRBV10-2 combines with J gene TRBJ1-1; maybe TRBD1 (6 bases). The V and J ends lost 4 bases and 4 bases respectively, with 16 bases between them. Germline CDR1 WSHSY, CDR2 SAAADI. The CDR3 runs 15 residues. The DNA of the CDR3 is TGCGCCAGCAGTGTGGCAGGGGCTATCTTCACTGAAGCTTTCTTT. Translating it yields CASSVAGAIFTEAFF.

This clonotype was observed a few times. The chain couples TRBV6-2 or TRBV6-3 to TRBJ2-2; 7 bases align to TRBD1. The V gene's germline CDR1 is MNHEY and CDR2 SVGEGT. Trimming removed 6 bases from V and 2 bases from J; junction bases left unmatched: 9. The CDR3 consists of 16 residues. Here the CDR3 reads CASSLTGIYNTGELFF. CDR3 in DNA: TGTGCCAGCAGCTTGACAGGGATCTATAACACCGGGGAGCTGTTTTTT.